This TCR beta chain was profiled in a study of cytomegalovirus exposure and HLA in healthy donors. Study-level results: There were some public TCRs occurring in many donors, but most TCR sequences were rare. It has been reported that TCR beta sequences accurately predicted the HLA-A and HLA-B alleles of most subjects.

A remark on this clone: Antigen specificity is unknown.

The study ran its PCR with 60 Vbeta and 13 Jbeta primers. Sequenced by immunoSEQ multiplex PCR; TCRdb stores in-frame clones only, minus some. The profile shows around 130,000 clones, approximately 80% of them singletons. The germline gives CDR1 KGHSH, CDR2 LQKENI. V lost 1 base and J 3 bases, leaving 10 bases between the germline ends. This CDR3 comprises 15 residues. The TCR originated in a woman in her thirties or forties in good health and CMV-seropositive. The material sequenced was PBMCs. The chain joins TRBV18 to TRBJ1-3, with D maybe TRBD1 (6 bases). CDR3 sequence reads: CASSPQGESGNTIYF. CDR3 coding DNA: TGTGCCAGCTCACCACAGGGGGAAAGTGGAAACACCATATATTTT. Complete variable domain (other parts from reference TRBV18 and TRBJ1-3): NAGVMQNPRHLVRRRGQEARLRCSPMKGHSHVYWYRQLPEEGLKFMVYLQKENIIDESGMPKERFSAEFPKEGPSILRIQQVVRGDSAAYFCASSPQGESGNTIYFGEGSWLTVV.